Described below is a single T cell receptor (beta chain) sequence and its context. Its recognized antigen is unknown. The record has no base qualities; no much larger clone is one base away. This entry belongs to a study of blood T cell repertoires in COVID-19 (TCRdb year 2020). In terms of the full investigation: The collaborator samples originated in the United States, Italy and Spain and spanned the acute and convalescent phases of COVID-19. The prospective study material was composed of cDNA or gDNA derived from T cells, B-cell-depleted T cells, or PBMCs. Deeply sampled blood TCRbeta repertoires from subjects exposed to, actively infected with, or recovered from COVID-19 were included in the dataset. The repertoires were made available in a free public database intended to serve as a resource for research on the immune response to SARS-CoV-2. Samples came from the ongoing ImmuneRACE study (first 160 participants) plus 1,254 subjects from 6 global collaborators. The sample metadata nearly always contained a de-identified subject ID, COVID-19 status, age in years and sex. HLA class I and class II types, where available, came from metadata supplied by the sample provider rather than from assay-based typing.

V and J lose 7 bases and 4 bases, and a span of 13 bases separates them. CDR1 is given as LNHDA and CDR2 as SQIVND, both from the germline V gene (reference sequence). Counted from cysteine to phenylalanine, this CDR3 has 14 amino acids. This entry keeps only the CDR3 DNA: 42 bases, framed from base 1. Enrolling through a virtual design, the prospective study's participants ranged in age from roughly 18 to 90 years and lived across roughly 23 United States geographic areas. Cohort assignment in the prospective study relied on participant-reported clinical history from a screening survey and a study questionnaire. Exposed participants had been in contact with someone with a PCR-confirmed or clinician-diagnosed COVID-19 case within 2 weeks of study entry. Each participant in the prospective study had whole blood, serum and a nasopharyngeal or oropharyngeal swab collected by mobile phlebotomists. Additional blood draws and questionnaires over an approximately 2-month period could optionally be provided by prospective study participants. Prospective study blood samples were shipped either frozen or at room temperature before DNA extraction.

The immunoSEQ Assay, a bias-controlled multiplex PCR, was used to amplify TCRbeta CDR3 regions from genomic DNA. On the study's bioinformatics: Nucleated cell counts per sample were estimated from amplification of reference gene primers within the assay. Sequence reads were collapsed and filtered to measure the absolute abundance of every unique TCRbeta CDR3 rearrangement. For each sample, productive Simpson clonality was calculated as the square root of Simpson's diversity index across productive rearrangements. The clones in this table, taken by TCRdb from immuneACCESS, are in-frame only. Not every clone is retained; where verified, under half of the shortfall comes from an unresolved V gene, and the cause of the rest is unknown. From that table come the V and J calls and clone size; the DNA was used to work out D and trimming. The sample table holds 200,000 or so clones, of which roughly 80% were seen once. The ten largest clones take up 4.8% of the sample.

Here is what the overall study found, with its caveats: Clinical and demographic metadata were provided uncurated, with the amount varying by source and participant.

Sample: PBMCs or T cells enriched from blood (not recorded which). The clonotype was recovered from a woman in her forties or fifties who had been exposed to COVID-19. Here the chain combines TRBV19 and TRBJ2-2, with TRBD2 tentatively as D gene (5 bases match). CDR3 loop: CASTLALVTGELFF. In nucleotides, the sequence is TGTGCCAGTACCCTAGCATTGGTCACCGGGGAGCTGTTTTTT.